A selection of T cell receptor beta chains follows, all from one sample in a study of OX40 agonist ivuxolimab in advanced cancers. TCRdb keeps only in-frame clones here, not all; method: immunoSEQ multiplex PCR. The repertoire has tens of thousands of clones, 85% of them found once; the top ten carry around 2.7%. The sequencing used CD4+ or CD8+ T cells sorted from blood, collected in a trial of the OX40 agonist ivuxolimab. The source of these receptors is an adult with an advanced solid tumor such as melanoma, head and neck, liver or kidney cancer. The CDR3 runs from the conserved cysteine through the conserved F or W. Each record gives: V gene, CDR3 length, J gene, clone size, D gene, CDR3 protein, CDR3 DNA. A D gene is named only where the DNA matches it firmly. Size is stated for part of the rows, as once, few or many counts, or as a class when the clone is expanded.

>TRBV5-6|16|TRBJ2-5|.|.
CASSPSHRTFQETQYF
TGTGCCAGCAGTCCTTCTCATCGAACCTTCCAAGAGACCCAGTACTTC
>TRBV30|15|TRBJ2-7|.|.
CAWSQPGPLSYEQYF
TGTGCCTGGAGCCAACCGGGCCCCCTCTCCTACGAGCAGTACTTC
>TRBV28|15|TRBJ2-7|.|TRBD2
CASTRSGTPRYEQYF
TGTGCCAGCACTCGTAGCGGGACTCCCCGCTACGAGCAGTACTTC
>TRBV5-4|14|TRBJ1-1|.|TRBD1
CASSLVGGRQGAFF
TGTGCCAGCAGCTTGGTGGGGGGTAGACAGGGAGCTTTCTTT
>TRBV5-6|15|TRBJ1-4|few|TRBD1
CASTTVGQNNEKLFF
TGTGCCAGCACCACGGTGGGACAGAATAATGAAAAACTGTTTTTT
>TRBV18|15|TRBJ1-5|.|TRBD1
CASSPGQGGNQPQHF
TGTGCCAGCTCACCAGGACAGGGTGGCAATCAGCCCCAGCATTTT
>TRBV5-1|15|TRBJ2-1|.|.
CASSLEGQGYNEQFF
TGCGCCAGCAGCTTGGAGGGTCAGGGCTACAATGAGCAGTTCTTC
>TRBV10-1|16|TRBJ2-5|.|TRBD2
CASTGTSGRKGETQYF
TGCGCCAGCACCGGGACTAGCGGGAGGAAGGGGGAGACCCAGTACTTC
>TRBV7-2|17|TRBJ1-2|.|TRBD1
CASSLARDRTPNYGYTF
TGTGCCAGCAGCTTAGCCCGGGACAGGACCCCCAACTATGGCTACACCTTC
>TRBV7-2|12|TRBJ1-1|.|.
CASSRTDTEAFF
TGTGCCAGCAGCCGTACGGACACTGAAGCTTTCTTT
>TRBV4-2|15|TRBJ1-3|once|.
CASSRDDTRYNTIYF
TGTGCCAGCAGCCGTGACGACACACGTTACAACACCATATATTTT
>TRBV19|11|TRBJ1-2|.|.
CASLDSYGYTF
TGTGCCAGTCTTGACAGCTATGGCTACACCTTC
>TRBV11-3|14|TRBJ2-1|.|.
CASSFARVGGEQFF
TGTGCCAGCAGCTTCGCCCGTGTGGGGGGAGAGCAGTTCTTC
>TRBV7-2|14|TRBJ2-7|.|.
CASSFGTGSYEQYF
TGTGCCAGCAGCTTCGGGACGGGGAGCTACGAGCAGTACTTC
>TRBV2|14|TRBJ1-2|.|.
CASRGPSIINGYTF
TGTGCCAGCAGGGGACCTTCTATTATCAATGGCTACACCTTC
>TRBV4-1|13|TRBJ1-1|.|.
CASSTRGGTEAFF
TGCGCCAGCAGCACCAGAGGAGGCACTGAAGCTTTCTTT
>TRBV11-2|15|TRBJ1-1|.|.
CASSLEGQINTEAFF
TGTGCCAGCAGCTTAGAAGGACAGATCAACACTGAAGCTTTCTTT
>TRBV2|13|TRBJ1-2|few|.
CASRSDGNYGYTF
TGTGCCAGCAGATCGGACGGAAACTATGGCTACACCTTC
>TRBV7-9|13|TRBJ1-2|.|.
CASSFMGDYGYTF
TGTGCCAGCAGCTTTATGGGGGACTATGGCTACACCTTC
>TRBV6-9|15|TRBJ1-4|.|TRBD1
CAVYPGTDRNEKLFF
TGTGCCGTATACCCGGGGACAGATCGTAATGAAAAACTGTTTTTT
>TRBV19|15|TRBJ1-1|few|.
CASSTMTGVNTEAFF
TGTGCCAGTAGTACGATGACAGGTGTGAACACTGAAGCTTTCTTT
>TRBV20-1|11|TRBJ2-5|.|.
CSARGRETQYF
TGCAGTGCTAGGGGGCGGGAGACCCAGTACTTC
>TRBV19|16|TRBJ2-7|.|TRBD1
CASSTRDRGRIGEQYF
TGTGCCAGTAGTACACGGGACAGGGGGCGGATAGGCGAGCAGTACTTC
>TRBV6-6|14|TRBJ2-1|.|TRBD1
CASTPGTGVNEQFF
TGTGCCAGTACCCCCGGGACAGGGGTCAATGAGCAGTTCTTC
>TRBV25-1|15|TRBJ2-2|.|TRBD1
CASSVDRGITGELFF
TGTGCCAGCAGTGTAGACAGGGGGATCACCGGGGAGCTGTTTTTT
>TRBV29-1|18|TRBJ2-3|.|TRBD2
CSVGVAGGLSRSTDTQYF
TGCAGCGTTGGAGTAGCGGGAGGCCTTAGTAGAAGCACAGATACGCAGTATTTT
>TRBV7-9|15|TRBJ1-4|.|.
CASSLLLGTNEKLFF
TGTGCCAGCAGCTTACTTCTGGGAACTAATGAAAAACTGTTTTTT
>TRBV7-3|16|TRBJ2-6|.|.
CASSFGGIAGANVLTF
TGTGCCAGCAGCTTTGGGGGCATAGCTGGGGCCAACGTCCTGACTTTC
>TRBV18|15|TRBJ2-5|.|TRBD2
CASSPKLAGVETQYF
TGTGCCAGCTCACCAAAACTAGCGGGAGTAGAGACCCAGTACTTC
>TRBV28|17|TRBJ2-3|.|TRBD2
CASSLYFPSGSTDTQYF
TGTGCCAGCAGTTTATATTTCCCTAGCGGGAGCACAGATACGCAGTATTTT
>TRBV18|15|TRBJ2-1|.|TRBD1
CASSPDRGDRNEQFF
TGTGCCAGCTCACCGGACAGGGGAGATCGCAATGAGCAGTTCTTC
>TRBV7-6|18|TRBJ2-3|.|TRBD2
CASSLVAGRGYSTDTQYF
TGTGCCAGCAGCTTAGTAGCCGGGAGGGGATATAGCACAGATACGCAGTATTTT
>TRBV19|13|TRBJ2-1|.|.
CASSPDSYNEQFF
TGTGCCAGTAGTCCGGACTCCTACAATGAGCAGTTCTTC
>TRBV19|15|TRBJ2-7|.|TRBD1
CASSIGWTGTYEQYF
TGTGCCAGTAGTATAGGCTGGACAGGGACCTACGAGCAGTACTTC
>TRBV29-1|13|TRBJ2-2|.|.
CSALGVVTGELFF
TGCAGCGCCTTGGGAGTGGTCACCGGGGAGCTGTTTTTT
>TRBV7-3|15|TRBJ2-3|.|.
CASSYVQGRTDTQYF
TGTGCCAGCAGCTACGTTCAGGGGAGGACAGATACGCAGTATTTT
>TRBV11-3|18|TRBJ2-3|once|.
CASSLDSAPGTGTDTQYF
TGTGCCAGCAGCTTAGATTCTGCCCCCGGGACTGGGACAGATACGCAGTATTTT
>TRBV28|16|TRBJ2-7|.|TRBD2
CASSPASGRATHEQYF
TGTGCCAGCAGTCCCGCTAGCGGGAGAGCTACCCACGAGCAGTACTTC
>TRBV2|13|TRBJ2-5|.|TRBD1
CASREGQQETQYF
TGTGCCAGCAGAGAGGGACAGCAAGAGACCCAGTACTTC
>TRBV6-1|15|TRBJ2-7|.|.
CASRLDLIPTYEQYF
TGTGCCAGCAGACTGGACCTGATTCCTACCTACGAGCAGTACTTC
>TRBV23-1|17|TRBJ2-1|.|.
CASSQQTADSRNNEQFF
TGCGCCAGCAGTCAACAGACGGCTGACTCGCGGAACAATGAGCAGTTCTTC
>TRBV5-1|16|TRBJ2-7|.|.
CASSLEGFRWSYEQYF
TGCGCCAGCAGCCTGGAAGGATTTCGGTGGTCCTACGAGCAGTACTTC
>TRBV28|13|TRBJ2-6|.|.
CASSPLGANVLTF
TGTGCCAGCAGCCCTCTGGGGGCCAACGTCCTGACTTTC
>TRBV2|15|TRBJ2-1|.|.
CASSESLGRTNEQFF
TGTGCCAGCAGTGAATCATTAGGGAGGACTAATGAGCAGTTCTTC
>TRBV14|15|TRBJ1-1|few|.
CASSELGRKDTEAFF
TGTGCCAGCAGCGAACTTGGTAGGAAGGACACTGAAGCTTTCTTT
>TRBV30|12|TRBJ1-2|once|.
CAWSWAGVGYTF
TGTGCCTGGAGCTGGGCAGGGGTTGGCTACACCTTC